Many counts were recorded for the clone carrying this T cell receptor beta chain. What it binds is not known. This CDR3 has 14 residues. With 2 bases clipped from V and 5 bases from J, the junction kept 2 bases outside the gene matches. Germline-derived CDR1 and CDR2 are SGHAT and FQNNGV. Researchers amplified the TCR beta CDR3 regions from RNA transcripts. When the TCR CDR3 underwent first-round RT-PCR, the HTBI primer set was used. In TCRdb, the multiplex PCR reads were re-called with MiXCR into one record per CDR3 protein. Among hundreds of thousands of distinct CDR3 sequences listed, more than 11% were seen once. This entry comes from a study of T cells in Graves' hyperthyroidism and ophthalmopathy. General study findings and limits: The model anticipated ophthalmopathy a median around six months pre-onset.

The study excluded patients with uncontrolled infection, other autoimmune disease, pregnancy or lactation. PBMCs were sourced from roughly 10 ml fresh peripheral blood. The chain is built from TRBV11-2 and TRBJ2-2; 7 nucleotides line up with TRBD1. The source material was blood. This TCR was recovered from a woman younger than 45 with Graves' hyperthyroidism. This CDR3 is CASSLRQGTGELFF. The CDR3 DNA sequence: TGTGCCAGCAGCTTACGACAGGGAACCGGGGAGCTGTTTTTT.